This T cell receptor beta chain was captured by sequencing in a study of OX40 agonist ivuxolimab in advanced cancers. Produced via immunoSEQ multiplex PCR; TCRdb's table is partial and in-frame only. The table has 25,000 to 30,000 clones, 90% seen once. The germline V and J ends were trimmed by 3 bases and 10 bases, with 13 bases remaining between them. Germline V gives CDR1 MGHDK, CDR2 SYGVNS. The CDR3 contains 14 residues. The sample here was CD4+ or CD8+ T cells sorted from blood, taken in a trial of the OX40 agonist ivuxolimab. The origin of this receptor is an adult with an advanced solid tumor such as melanoma, head and neck, liver or kidney cancer. V and J are TRBV25-1 and TRBJ1-6; D perhaps matches TRBD1 (6 bases). The CDR3 is CASSDTGNGSPLHF. CDR3 nucleotides: TGTGCCAGCAGTGATACAGGGAATGGCTCACCCCTCCACTTT.